This T cell receptor (beta chain) was observed in a study of T cell changes during pregnancy in multiple sclerosis. The repertoire was sequenced with immunoSEQ multiplex PCR; TCRdb's copy has only in-frame clones and lacks some. The sample holds just under 95,000 clones, almost 95% seen once. V lost 2 bases and J 2 bases, leaving 13 bases between the germline ends. The CDR3 is made up of 15 amino acids. The germline gives CDR1 MNHNY, CDR2 SVGAGI (reference sequence). Sequenced material: peripheral blood, taken in the first trimester of pregnancy. V and J are TRBV6-6 and TRBJ2-7; TRBD2 might be the D (5 bases). The receptor's source is a female donor with multiple sclerosis, enrolled in a pregnancy study. The CDR3 DNA is TGTGCCAGCAGTTACGAGGGAGTGGCCCCCTACGAGCAGTACTTC. It is translated as CASSYEGVAPYEQYF.